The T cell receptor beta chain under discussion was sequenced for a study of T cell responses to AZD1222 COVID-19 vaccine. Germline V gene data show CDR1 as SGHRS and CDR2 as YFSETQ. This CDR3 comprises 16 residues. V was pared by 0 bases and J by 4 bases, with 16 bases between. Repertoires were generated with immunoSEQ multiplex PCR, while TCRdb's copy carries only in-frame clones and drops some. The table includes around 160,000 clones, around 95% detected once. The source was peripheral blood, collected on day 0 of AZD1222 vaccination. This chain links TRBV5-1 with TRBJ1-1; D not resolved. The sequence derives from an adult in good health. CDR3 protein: CASSLGSTGGITEAFF. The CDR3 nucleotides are TGCGCCAGCAGCTTGGGTTCGACCGGAGGAATCACTGAAGCTTTCTTT.